This T cell receptor beta chain was captured by sequencing in a study of T cells after yellow fever vaccination. Study information: For low cell numbers, libraries were made with SMART-Seq v4 Ultra Low Input. Study-wide results and limits: The booster saw the reappearance of most primary-vaccination clones (approximately 97% CD4, roughly 87% CD8).

TCRdb fed the 5' RACE reads into MiXCR, producing one record per CDR3 protein. The sample records 450,000 to 550,000 distinct CDR3 sequences, about 19% being singletons. This clonotype was seen more than once but under ten times. Its antigen is as yet unknown. The germline V gene encodes CDR1 MDHEN and CDR2 SYDVKM. The CDR3 consists of 15 residues. Unmatched junction bases numbered 7, after V lost 3 bases and J lost 6 bases. V is TRBV28 and J is TRBJ2-3, with 9 positions matching TRBD2. The source was PBMCs, collected 15 days after the yellow fever booster vaccination. This clonotype originated in a man aged 30-40 years who received the YFV17D yellow fever vaccine. The CDR3 spells CASSLREGLRDTQYF. The CDR3 nucleotides read TGTGCCAGCAGTTTGCGGGAGGGCCTCAGGGATACGCAGTATTTT.